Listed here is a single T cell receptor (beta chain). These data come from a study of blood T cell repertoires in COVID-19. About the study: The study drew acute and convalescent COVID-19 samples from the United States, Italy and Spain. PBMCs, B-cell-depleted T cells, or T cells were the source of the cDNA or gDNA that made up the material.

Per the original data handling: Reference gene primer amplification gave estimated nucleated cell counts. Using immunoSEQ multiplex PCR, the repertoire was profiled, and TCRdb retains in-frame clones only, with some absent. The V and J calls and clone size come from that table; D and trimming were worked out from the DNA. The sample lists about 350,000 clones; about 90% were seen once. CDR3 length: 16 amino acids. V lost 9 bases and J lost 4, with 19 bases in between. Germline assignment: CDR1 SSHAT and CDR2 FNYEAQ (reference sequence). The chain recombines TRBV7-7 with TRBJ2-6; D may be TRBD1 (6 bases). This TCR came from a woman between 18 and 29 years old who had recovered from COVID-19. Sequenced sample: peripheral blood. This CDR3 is CASWDIRSSGANVLTF. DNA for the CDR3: TGTGCCAGTTGGGACATTAGGTCCTCAGGGGCCAACGTCCTGACTTTC.